The 8 T cell receptor beta chains listed next were all sequenced from one sample in a study of blood T cell repertoires in COVID-19 (dated by TCRdb to about 2020). The library was prepared using the immunoSEQ multiplex PCR assay. TCRdb obtained this table from immuneACCESS and retained in-frame rearrangements with V and J assigned. These tables miss some clones; where compared with another copy, unresolved V genes account for less than half of the shortfall, and the remainder is unexplained. The sample data list roughly 440,000 clones, and more than 70% of these were observed just once. The ten most abundant clones make up over 10% of the sample. The sequenced material came from peripheral blood. The origin of the receptors is a woman in her fifties or sixties with COVID-19, enrolled during active disease.

Details on this clone: The sample contains more than one DNA sequence encoding this CDR3. The J gene is TRBJ1-2, the V gene TRBV30; weak D call: TRBD1 (5 bases). The V gene's germline CDR1 is GTSNPN and CDR2 SVGIG (reference sequence). Trimming cost V 3 bases and J 2 bases, with 7 bases left between them. The CDR3 spans 12 residues. The CDR3 DNA reads TGTGCCTGGAGCAGGGTGAACTATGGCTACACCTTC. Protein sequence: CAWSRVNYGYTF.

The chain links TRBV15 to TRBJ2-5; 7 bases line up with TRBD1. Germline V CDR1 and CDR2: LNHNV, YYDKDF (reference sequence). CDR3 length equals 13 residues. V dropped 6 bases and J dropped 1; count of bases not matched to a gene: 2. The DNA for the CDR3 is TGTGCCACCAGGGGGGACAGCCAAGAGACCCAGTACTTC. This sequence encodes CATRGDSQETQYF.

The chain recombines TRBV7-9 with TRBJ2-7; no reliable D call. This CDR3 has 12 amino acids. CDR1 and CDR2 (germline): SEHNR, FQNEAQ (reference sequence). The V end lost 6 bases, the J end lost 7 bases, and 13 bases lay between the germline ends. CDR3 DNA: TGTGCCAGCAGTCGACCCCGGCGGGAGCAGTACTTC. Translation: CASSRPRREQYF.

The chain joins TRBV19 to TRBJ1-2; TRBD1 agrees at 10 bases. The CDR3 totals 16 residues. Losses at the gene ends were 5 bases for V and 7 bases for J; bases not matched to a gene: 13. Germline V gene data show CDR1 as LNHDA and CDR2 as SQIVND (reference sequence). The CDR3, as DNA: TGTGCCAGTAGTCTCAACCGGGGACAGGGGAAGGTTGGCTACACCTTC. This codes for CASSLNRGQGKVGYTF.

The chain has TRBV30 and TRBJ1-1; possibly TRBD1 for D (6 bases). The CDR3 spans 13 residues. Trimming took 2 bases from V and 4 from J, leaving 11 bases between them. From germline, CDR1 is GTSNPN and CDR2 SVGIG (reference sequence). The CDR3 is CAWSTGSGTEAFF. CDR3 DNA: TGTGCCTGGAGTACAGGGTCGGGCACTGAAGCTTTCTTT.

The gene calls are TRBV3-1 (or the pseudogene TRBV3-2) and TRBJ1-5; TRBD1 might be the D (5 bases). Per the germline V gene, CDR1 is LGHDT and CDR2 is YNNKEL (reference sequence). The CDR3 is made up of 15 amino acids. Deletions cut 1 base from V and 1 base from J, with 8 bases between. CDR3 nucleotide sequence: TGTGCCAGCAGCCAAGGGGGACTCAGCAATCAGCCCCAGCATTTT. Protein product: CASSQGGLSNQPQHF.

J is TRBJ2-5 and V is TRBV5-4; D gene uncertain. The V end lost 0 bases, the J end lost 5 bases, and 11 bases lay between the germline ends. Germline V gene data show CDR1 as SGHNT and CDR2 as YYREEE (reference sequence). This CDR3 region has 14 residues. CDR3 sequence: CASSLGQSVETQYF. DNA of the CDR3: TGTGCCAGCAGCTTGGGACAATCAGTGGAGACCCAGTACTTC. Based on the CDR3 plus reference TRBV5-4 and TRBJ2-5, the full variable domain is ETGVTQSPTHLIKTRGQQVTLRCSSQSGHNTVSWYQQALGQGPQFIFQYYREEENGRGNFPPRFSGLQFPNYSSELNVNALELDDSALYLCASSLGQSVETQYFGPGTRLLVL.

The genes are TRBV19 and TRBJ2-7, with D unresolved. The CDR3 loop spans 13 amino acids. Germline V gene lookup returns CDR1 LNHDA and CDR2 SQIVND (reference sequence). V lost 5 bases to trimming and J lost 9 bases, with 17 bases between them. CDR3 sequence: CASSAQQRRWQYF. DNA of the CDR3: TGTGCCAGTAGTGCGCAACAGAGACGATGGCAGTACTTC.